Listed below are T cell receptor beta chains from one sample, sequenced in a study of blood T cells in healthy people across ages. TCRdb reprocessed the 5' RACE reads with MiXCR, giving one entry per CDR3 protein. This table has about 800,000 distinct CDR3 sequences, around 25% appearing once. These data were also reused for a study on T cells of mothers and their children.

Sequences were obtained from blood. The receptors shown here come from a boy aged 10-17 years in good health. Each CDR3 is given without its conserved first and last residue.

j_call,v_call,cdr3_aa
TRBJ2-4,TRBV10-3,AISAQQGSKNIQY
TRBJ1-5,TRBV5-6,ASSVGNTNQPQH
TRBJ2-6,TRBV18,ASSLTIGNSGANVLT
TRBJ2-5,TRBV29-1,SVDPGTQETQY
TRBJ2-5,TRBV7-2,ASSRTLRQGETQY
TRBJ2-5,TRBV7-6,ASSPGNGRGAQY
TRBJ1-2,TRBV6-1,ASSEARAGDLPQTDGYT
TRBJ2-5,TRBV28,ASRQLQGRPQETQY
TRBJ1-2,TRBV28,ASRGLGTGNYGYT
TRBJ1-5,TRBV23-1,ASPYRQPQH
TRBJ2-5,TRBV6-5,ASSSDQGLRETQY
.,TRBV5-1,ASSSAGTGDEQY
TRBJ2-2,TRBV14,ASSQTAASGANTGELF
TRBJ1-4,TRBV4-3,ASSQETGTGNEKLF
.,TRBV7-2,ASSSSGTSGGAKTQY
TRBJ2-3,TRBV7-2,ASSSTRSSPDTQY
TRBJ1-2,TRBV27,AGSLYTGDSYGYT
TRBJ2-4,TRBV13,ASSLVPSGAKNIQY
TRBJ2-7,TRBV6-2/TRBV6-3,ASSYTGLAGGTYEQY
.,TRBV28,ASSLYWLGDNEQF
.,TRBV7-2,ASSAPRRGNEQY
TRBJ1-1,TRBV11-2,ASSLGRGVNTEAF
TRBJ2-3,TRBV30,AWSVSGSHTDTQY
TRBJ2-5,TRBV12-3/TRBV12-4,ASSLAFRPAETQY
TRBJ2-5,TRBV27,ASSSLTGTGSETQY
TRBJ2-5,TRBV6-6,ASRPWGGPEETQY
.,TRBV10-3,AISDSTGRGAGSYEQY
TRBJ2-3,TRBV21-1,ASSKKTSGRAGRTDTQY
TRBJ2-3,TRBV3-1,ASSLGPTSADLDTQY
TRBJ2-7,TRBV4-2,ASSLREGAYEQY
TRBJ2-7,TRBV29-1,SVTGPSDEQY
TRBJ2-5,TRBV28,ASSLRGSPQETQY
TRBJ2-5,TRBV15,ATSDAGQLGKETQY
TRBJ1-2,TRBV4-1,ASSPERGERIYGYT
.,TRBV28,ASSRDRGPTDEQF
TRBJ2-5,TRBV7-9,ASSLVGQGKETQY
TRBJ2-7,TRBV20-1,SARDLGQGASAEQY
TRBJ2-7,TRBV27,ASSLSVSGRAIYEQY
TRBJ1-2,TRBV28,ASSQGANYGYT
TRBJ1-4,TRBV7-2,ASSLVAGLNEKLF
TRBJ2-2,TRBV6-5,ASSYRGLDGELF
.,TRBV6-1,ASKPTGGVYYEQY
TRBJ2-7,TRBV7-8,ASSLDVYSSYEQY
TRBJ1-6,TRBV7-9,ASSLDALASHSPLH
TRBJ2-7,TRBV29-1,SVDVVEGEQY
TRBJ1-3,TRBV25-1,ASTQAGSGNTIY
TRBJ1-2,TRBV3-1,ASSPPVGSYGYT
TRBJ1-6,TRBV28,ASREGSPSPLH
TRBJ2-1,TRBV3-1,ASSHLDPSYNEQF
TRBJ2-2,TRBV11-1,ASSLERGNTGELF
TRBJ1-5,TRBV28,ASSFPGRAAGQPQH
TRBJ2-5,TRBV29-1,SVEGTGGETQY
.,TRBV20-1,SAKGTSGGYEQY
TRBJ2-2,TRBV2,ASSQTNINRANTGELF
TRBJ1-6,TRBV30,AWRLERGALLH
TRBJ2-7,TRBV20-1,SAPLGTSSYEQY